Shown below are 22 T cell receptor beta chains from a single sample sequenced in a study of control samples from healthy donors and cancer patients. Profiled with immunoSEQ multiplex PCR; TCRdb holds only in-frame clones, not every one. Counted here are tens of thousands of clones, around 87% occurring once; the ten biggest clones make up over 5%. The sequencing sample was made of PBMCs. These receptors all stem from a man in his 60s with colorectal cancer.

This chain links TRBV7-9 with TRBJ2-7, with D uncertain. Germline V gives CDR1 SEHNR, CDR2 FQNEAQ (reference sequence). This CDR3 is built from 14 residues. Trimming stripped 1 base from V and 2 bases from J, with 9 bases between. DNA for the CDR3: TGTGCCAGCAGCTTAGTTCGGCCCCCCTACGAGCAGTACTTC. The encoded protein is CASSLVRPPYEQYF. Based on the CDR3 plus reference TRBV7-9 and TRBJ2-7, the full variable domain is DTGVSQNPRHKITKRGQNVTFRCDPISEHNRLYWYRQTLGQGPEFLTYFQNEAQLEKSRLLSDRFSAERPKGSFSTLEIQRTEQGDSAMYLCASSLVRPPYEQYFGPGTRLTVT.

The CDR3 DNA reads as TGTGCCAGTAGTACCCGACTAGTTCCCGCTTCTGGCACAGATACGCAGTATTTT. This encodes CASSTRLVPASGTDTQYF. J is TRBJ2-3 and V is TRBV19; possibly TRBD2 for D (6 bases). Germline CDR1 LNHDA, CDR2 SQIVND (reference sequence). The germline V and J ends were trimmed by 4 bases and 1 base, with 21 bases remaining between them. This CDR3 has 18 amino acids.

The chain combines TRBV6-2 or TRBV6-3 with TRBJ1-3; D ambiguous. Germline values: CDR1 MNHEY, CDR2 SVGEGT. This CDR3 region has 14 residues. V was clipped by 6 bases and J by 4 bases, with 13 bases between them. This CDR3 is CASSNSVGGNTIYF. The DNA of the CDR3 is TGTGCCAGCAGCAACTCTGTAGGAGGAAACACCATATATTTT.

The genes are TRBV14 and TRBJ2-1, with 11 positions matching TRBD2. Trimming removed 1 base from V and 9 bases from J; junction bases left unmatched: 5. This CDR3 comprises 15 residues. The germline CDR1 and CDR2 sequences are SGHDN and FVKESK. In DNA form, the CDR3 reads TGTGCCAGCAGCCAAGTCACTAGCGGGGGTAGTGAGCAGTTCTTC. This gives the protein CASSQVTSGGSEQFF.

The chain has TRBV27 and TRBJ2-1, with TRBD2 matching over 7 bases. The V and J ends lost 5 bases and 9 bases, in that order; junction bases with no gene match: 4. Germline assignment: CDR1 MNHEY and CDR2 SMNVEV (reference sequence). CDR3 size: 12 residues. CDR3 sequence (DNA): TGTGCCAGCAGTAGCGCGGGGGTTGAGCAGTTCTTC. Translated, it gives CASSSAGVEQFF.

The CDR3 coding sequence is TGTGCCTGGTCTCAGGGCCCAAGAGGGCAGCCCCAGCATTTT. Amino acids: CAWSQGPRGQPQHF. V gene TRBV30 combines with J gene TRBJ1-5; perhaps TRBD1 as D (5 bases). The CDR3 runs to 14 residues. Germline lookup yields CDR1 GTSNPN and CDR2 SVGIG (reference sequence). Trimming cost V 5 bases and J 7 bases, with 18 bases left between them.

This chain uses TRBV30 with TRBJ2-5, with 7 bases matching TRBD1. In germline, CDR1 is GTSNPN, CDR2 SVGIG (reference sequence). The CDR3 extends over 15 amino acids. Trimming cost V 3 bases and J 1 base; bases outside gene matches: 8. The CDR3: CAWSLTGALQETQYF. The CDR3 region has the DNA TGTGCCTGGAGCCTTACAGGGGCCCTCCAAGAGACCCAGTACTTC. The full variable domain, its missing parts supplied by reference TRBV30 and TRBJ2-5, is SQTIHQWPATLVQPVGSPLSLECTVEGTSNPNLYWYRQAAGRGLQLLFYSVGIGQISSEVPQNLSASRPQDRQFILSSKKLLLSDSGFYLCAWSLTGALQETQYFGPGTRLLVL.

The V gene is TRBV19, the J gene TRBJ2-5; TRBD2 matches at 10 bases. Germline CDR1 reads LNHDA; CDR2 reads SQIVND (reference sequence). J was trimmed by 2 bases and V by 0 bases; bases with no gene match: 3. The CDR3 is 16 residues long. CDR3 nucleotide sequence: TGTGCCAGTAGTATAGATGGAGCGGGGGGGCAAGAGACCCAGTACTTC. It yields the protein CASSIDGAGGQETQYF.

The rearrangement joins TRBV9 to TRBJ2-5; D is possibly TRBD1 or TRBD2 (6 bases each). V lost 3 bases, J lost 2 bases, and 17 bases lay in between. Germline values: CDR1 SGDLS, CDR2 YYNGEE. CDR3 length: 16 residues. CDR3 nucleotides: TGTGCCAGCAGCGAGGAGGGGGGATTTGGGCAAGAGACCCAGTACTTC. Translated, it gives CASSEEGGFGQETQYF.

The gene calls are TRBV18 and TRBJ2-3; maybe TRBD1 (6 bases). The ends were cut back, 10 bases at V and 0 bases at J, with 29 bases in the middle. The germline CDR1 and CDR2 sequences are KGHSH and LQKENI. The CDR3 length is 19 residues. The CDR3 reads CATPLTPRGNRVSTDTQYF. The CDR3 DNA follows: TGTGCCACCCCTCTGACGCCAAGGGGGAATAGGGTGAGCACAGATACGCAGTATTTT.

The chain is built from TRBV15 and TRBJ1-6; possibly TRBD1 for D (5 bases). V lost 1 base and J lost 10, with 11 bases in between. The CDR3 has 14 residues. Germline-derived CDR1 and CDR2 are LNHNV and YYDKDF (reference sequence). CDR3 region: CATSRVGGGSPLHF. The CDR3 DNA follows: TGTGCCACCAGCAGAGTCGGTGGGGGATCACCCCTCCACTTT.

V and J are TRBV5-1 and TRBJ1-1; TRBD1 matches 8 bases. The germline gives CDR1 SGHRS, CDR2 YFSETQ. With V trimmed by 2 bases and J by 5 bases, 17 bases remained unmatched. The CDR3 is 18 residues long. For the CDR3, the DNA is TGCGCCAGCAGCTTCAGGGGGCTCAGCGGGATTGGTGGTACTGAAGCTTTCTTT. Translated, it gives CASSFRGLSGIGGTEAFF. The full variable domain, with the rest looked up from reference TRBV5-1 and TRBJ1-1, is KAGVTQTPRYLIKTRGQQVTLSCSPISGHRSVSWYQQTPGQGLQFLFEYFSETQRNKGNFPGRFSGRQFSNSRSEMNVSTLELGDSALYLCASSFRGLSGIGGTEAFFGQGTRLTVV.

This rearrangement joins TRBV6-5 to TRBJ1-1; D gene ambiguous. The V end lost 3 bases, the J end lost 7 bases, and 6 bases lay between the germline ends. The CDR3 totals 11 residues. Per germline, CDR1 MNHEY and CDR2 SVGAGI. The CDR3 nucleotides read TGTGCCAGCAGTTATCAGTTTGAAGCTTTCTTT. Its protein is CASSYQFEAFF.

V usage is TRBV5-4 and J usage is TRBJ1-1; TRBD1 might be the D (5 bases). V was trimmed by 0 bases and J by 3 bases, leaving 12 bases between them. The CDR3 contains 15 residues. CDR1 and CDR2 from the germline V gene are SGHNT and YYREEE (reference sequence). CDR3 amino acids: CASSLVGQGDTEAFF. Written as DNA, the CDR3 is TGTGCCAGCAGCTTGGTGGGCCAGGGCGACACTGAAGCTTTCTTT.

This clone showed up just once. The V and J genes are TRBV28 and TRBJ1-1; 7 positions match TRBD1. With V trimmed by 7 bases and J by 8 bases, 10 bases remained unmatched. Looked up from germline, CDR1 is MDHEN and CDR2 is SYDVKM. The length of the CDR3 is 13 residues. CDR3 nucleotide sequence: TGTGCCAGCAACCTAGGGGGCGCCTGGGAAGCTTTCTTT. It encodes CASNLGGAWEAFF.

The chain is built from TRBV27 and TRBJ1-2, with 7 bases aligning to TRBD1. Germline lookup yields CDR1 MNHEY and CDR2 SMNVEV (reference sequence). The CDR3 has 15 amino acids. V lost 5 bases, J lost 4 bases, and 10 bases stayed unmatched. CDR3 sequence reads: CASSPQTGLFYGYTF. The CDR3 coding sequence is TGTGCCAGCAGTCCTCAGACAGGGCTTTTCTATGGCTACACCTTC.

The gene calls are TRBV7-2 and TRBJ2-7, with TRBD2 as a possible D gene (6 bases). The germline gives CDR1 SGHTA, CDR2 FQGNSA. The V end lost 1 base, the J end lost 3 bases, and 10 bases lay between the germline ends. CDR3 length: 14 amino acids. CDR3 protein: CASSLVAGRYEQYF. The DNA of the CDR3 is TGTGCCAGCAGCTTAGTTGCGGGGCGCTACGAGCAGTACTTC.

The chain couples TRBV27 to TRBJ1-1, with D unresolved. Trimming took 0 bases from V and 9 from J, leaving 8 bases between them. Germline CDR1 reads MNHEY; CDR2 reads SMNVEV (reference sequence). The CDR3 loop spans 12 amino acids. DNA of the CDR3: TGTGCCAGCAGTTTATCGAACGGGCAAGCTTTCTTT. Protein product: CASSLSNGQAFF.

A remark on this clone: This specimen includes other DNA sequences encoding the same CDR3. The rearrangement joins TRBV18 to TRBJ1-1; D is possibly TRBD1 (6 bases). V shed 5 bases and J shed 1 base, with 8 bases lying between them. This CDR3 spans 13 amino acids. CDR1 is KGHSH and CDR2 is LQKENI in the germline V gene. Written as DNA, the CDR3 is TGTGCCAGCTCAACGGGACAGAACACTGAAGCTTTCTTT. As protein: CASSTGQNTEAFF.

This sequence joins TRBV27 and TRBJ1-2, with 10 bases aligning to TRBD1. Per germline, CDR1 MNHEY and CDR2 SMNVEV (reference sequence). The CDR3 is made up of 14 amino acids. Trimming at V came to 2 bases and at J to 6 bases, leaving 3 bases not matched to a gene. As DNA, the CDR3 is TGTGCCAGCAGTTTAAAGACAGGGGGCCATGGCTACACCTTC. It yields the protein CASSLKTGGHGYTF.

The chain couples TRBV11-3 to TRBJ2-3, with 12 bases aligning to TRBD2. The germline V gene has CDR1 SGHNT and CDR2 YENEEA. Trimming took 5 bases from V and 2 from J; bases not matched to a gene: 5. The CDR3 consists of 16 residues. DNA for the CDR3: TGTGCCAGCAGCCAAAGGACTAGCGGGGACACAGATACGCAGTATTTT. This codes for CASSQRTSGDTDTQYF.

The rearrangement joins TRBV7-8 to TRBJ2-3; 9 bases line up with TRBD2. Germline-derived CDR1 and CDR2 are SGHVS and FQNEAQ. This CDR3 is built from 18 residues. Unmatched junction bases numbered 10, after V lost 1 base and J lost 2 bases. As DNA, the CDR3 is TGTGCCAGCAGCTTAGAGACGGCGGGGGGGGGTGACACAGATACGCAGTATTTT. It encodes CASSLETAGGGDTDTQYF.